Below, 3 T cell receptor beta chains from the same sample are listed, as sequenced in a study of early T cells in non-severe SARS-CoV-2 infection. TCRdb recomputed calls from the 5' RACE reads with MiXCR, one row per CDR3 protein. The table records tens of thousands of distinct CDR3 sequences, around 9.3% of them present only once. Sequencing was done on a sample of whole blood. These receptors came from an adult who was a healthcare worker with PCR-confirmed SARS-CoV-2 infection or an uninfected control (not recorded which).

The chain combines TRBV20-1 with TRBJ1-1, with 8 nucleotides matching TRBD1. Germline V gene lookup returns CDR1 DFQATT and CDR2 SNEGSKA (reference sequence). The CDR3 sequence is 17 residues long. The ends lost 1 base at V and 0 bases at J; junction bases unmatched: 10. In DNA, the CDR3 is TGCAGTGCTAGAGCCCTACAGGGGGGGTCCATGAACACTGAAGCTTTCTTT. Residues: CSARALQGGSMNTEAFF.

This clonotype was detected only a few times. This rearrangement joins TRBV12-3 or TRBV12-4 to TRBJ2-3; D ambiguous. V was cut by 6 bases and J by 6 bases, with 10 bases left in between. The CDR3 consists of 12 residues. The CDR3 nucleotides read TGTGCCAGCAGCCCCGGGTACGATACGCAGTATTTT. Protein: CASSPGYDTQYF.

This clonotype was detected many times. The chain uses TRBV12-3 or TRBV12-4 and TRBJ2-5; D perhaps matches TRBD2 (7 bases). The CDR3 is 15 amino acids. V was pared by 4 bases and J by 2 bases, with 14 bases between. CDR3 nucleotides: TGTGCCAGCAGTTCGTCGGGGGGCCTACAAGAGACCCAGTACTTC. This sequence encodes CASSSSGGLQETQYF.